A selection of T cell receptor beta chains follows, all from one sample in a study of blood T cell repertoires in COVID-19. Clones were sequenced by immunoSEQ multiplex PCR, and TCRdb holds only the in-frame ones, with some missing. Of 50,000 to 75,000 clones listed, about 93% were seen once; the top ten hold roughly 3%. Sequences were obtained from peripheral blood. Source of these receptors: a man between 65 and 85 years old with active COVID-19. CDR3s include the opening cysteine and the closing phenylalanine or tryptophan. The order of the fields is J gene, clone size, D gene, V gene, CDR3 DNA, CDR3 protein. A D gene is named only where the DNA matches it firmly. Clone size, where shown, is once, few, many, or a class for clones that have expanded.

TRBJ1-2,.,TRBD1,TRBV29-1,TGCAGCGTTGTGACAGGGCATGGCTACACCTTC,CSVVTGHGYTF
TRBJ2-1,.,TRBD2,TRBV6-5,TGTGCCAGCAAACAAGCGGGGGCGGTCGGGGATGAGCAGTTCTTC,CASKQAGAVGDEQFF
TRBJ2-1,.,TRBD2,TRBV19,TGTGCCACCAACGCGCGGGGGGGTTACAATGAGCAGTTCTTC,CATNARGGYNEQFF
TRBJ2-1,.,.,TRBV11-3,TGTGCCAGCAGCCCTTCGGGGACTTTTAACAATGAGCAGTTCTTC,CASSPSGTFNNEQFF
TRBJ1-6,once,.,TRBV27,TGTGCCAGCAGTCCCCGACCACAGGGAGGGATAGGGTCCTATAATTCACCCCTCCACTTT,CASSPRPQGGIGSYNSPLHF
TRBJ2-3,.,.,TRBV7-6,TGTGCCAGCAGCTCAAACTCAGATACGCAGTATTTT,CASSSNSDTQYF
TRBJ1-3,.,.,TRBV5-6,TGTGCCAGCAGCTTGGGAGGTCAGATTTTTGTTGGAAACACCATATATTTT,CASSLGGQIFVGNTIYF
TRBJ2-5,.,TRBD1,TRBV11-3,TGTGCCAGCAGCGTAAGACAGGGATCGGTGGAGACCCAGTACTTC,CASSVRQGSVETQYF
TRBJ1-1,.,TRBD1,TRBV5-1,TGCGCCAGCAAAATAGGACAGGTGAACACTGAAGCTTTCTTT,CASKIGQVNTEAFF
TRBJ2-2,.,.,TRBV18,TGTGCCAGCTCACCTTTACGGGCGGGGACGAACACCGGGGAGCTGTTTTTT,CASSPLRAGTNTGELFF
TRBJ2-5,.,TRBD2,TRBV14,TGTGCCAGCAGCCAGTTTAGCGGGGGGGCCGGCAAGACCCAGTACTTC,CASSQFSGGAGKTQYF
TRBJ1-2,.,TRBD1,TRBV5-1,TGCGCCAGCAGCAACCCCCGACAGGGGAGCTATGGCTACACCTTC,CASSNPRQGSYGYTF
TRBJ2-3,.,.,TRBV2,TGTGCCAGCGGTTATGGCAGGGGCGGAACAGATACGCAGTATTTT,CASGYGRGGTDTQYF
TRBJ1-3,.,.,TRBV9,TGTGCCAGCAGCGTAGGTCAGGCCCATTACTCTGGAAACACCATATATTTT,CASSVGQAHYSGNTIYF
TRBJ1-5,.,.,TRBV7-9,TGTGCCAGCAGCCAGGCCCTAAGCAATCAGCCCCAGCATTTT,CASSQALSNQPQHF
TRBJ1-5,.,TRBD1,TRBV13,TGTGCCAGCAGCCGCCACGGACAGGGGGATCAGCCCCAGCATTTT,CASSRHGQGDQPQHF
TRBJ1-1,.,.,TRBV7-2,TGTGCCAGCAGCCCAAGACAGCTCGAAGCTTTCTTT,CASSPRQLEAFF
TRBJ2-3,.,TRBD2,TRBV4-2,TGTGCCAGCAGCCTCCAGACTAGCCAGACAGATACGCAGTATTTT,CASSLQTSQTDTQYF
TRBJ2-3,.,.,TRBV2,TGTGCCAGCATCCCAGGGTTACGCACAGATACGCAGTATTTT,CASIPGLRTDTQYF
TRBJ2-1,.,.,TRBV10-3,TGTGCCATCAGGGGGGGTGGACTTTACAATGAGCAGTTCTTC,CAIRGGGLYNEQFF
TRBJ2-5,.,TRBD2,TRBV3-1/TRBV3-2,TGTGCCAGCAGCCAAGATGAATCGGGACTAGCAGGGGAGACCCAGTACTTC,CASSQDESGLAGETQYF
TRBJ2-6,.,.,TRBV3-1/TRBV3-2,TGTGCCAGCAGACCCGGGGGAGCGACTGGGGCCAACGTCCTGACTTTC,CASRPGGATGANVLTF
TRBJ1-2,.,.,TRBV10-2,TGCGCCAGCAGTGAGTCACAGGGTCCTGTATCGAGGGGCTACACCTTC,CASSESQGPVSRGYTF
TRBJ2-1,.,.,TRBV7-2,TGTGCCAGCAGCTTAGGGCCCTACAATGAGCAGTTCTTC,CASSLGPYNEQFF
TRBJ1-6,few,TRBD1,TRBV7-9,TGTGCCAGCAGCCTACCCGACAGGGCCCCCCTCCACTTT,CASSLPDRAPLHF
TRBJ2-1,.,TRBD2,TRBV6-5,TGTGCCAGCAGTTCGCGGGGGGCCTACTTAAATGAGCAGTTCTTC,CASSSRGAYLNEQFF
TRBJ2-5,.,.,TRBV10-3,TGTGCCATCAGTGAGTCGAAGCCAAACCAAGAGACCCAGTACTTC,CAISESKPNQETQYF
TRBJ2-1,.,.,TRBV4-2,TGTGCCAGCAGCCTAGCGGTTGACAATGAGCAGTTCTTC,CASSLAVDNEQFF
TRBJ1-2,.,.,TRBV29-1,TGCAGCGTTACTGACACCGCTAACTATGGCTACACCTTC,CSVTDTANYGYTF
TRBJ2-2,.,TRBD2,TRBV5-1,TGCGCCAGCAGCTCCATAGCGGGGGAGTTCACCGGGGAGCTGTTTTTT,CASSSIAGEFTGELFF
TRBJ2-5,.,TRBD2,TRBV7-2,TGTGCCAGCAGCCGGGGGGGTTCAGAGACCCAGTACTTC,CASSRGGSETQYF
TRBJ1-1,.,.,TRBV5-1,TGCGCCAGCAGCTTCGGGACAAACACTGAAGCTTTCTTT,CASSFGTNTEAFF
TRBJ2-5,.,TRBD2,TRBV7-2,TGTGCCAGCAGCCAGGCAGGCGGGGGGCGAGAGACCCAGTACTTC,CASSQAGGGRETQYF
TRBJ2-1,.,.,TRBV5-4,TGTGCCAGCAGCTCTGGACAGAATTACAATGAGCAGTTCTTC,CASSSGQNYNEQFF
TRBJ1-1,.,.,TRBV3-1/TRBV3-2,TGTGCCAGCAGCCAAGCCCAGGGCATGAACACTGAAGCTTTCTTT,CASSQAQGMNTEAFF
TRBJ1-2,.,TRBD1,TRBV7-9,TGTGCCAGCAGCGCAGGGACAGACAGCTATGGCTACACCTTC,CASSAGTDSYGYTF
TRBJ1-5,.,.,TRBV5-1,TGCGCCAGCAGCTTGAATGCAGGATCGGGCAATCAGCCCCAGCATTTT,CASSLNAGSGNQPQHF
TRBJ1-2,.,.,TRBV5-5,TGTGCCAGCAGCTTGGACTTTAACTATGGCTACACCTTC,CASSLDFNYGYTF
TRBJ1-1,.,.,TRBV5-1,TGCGCCAGCAGCTTGGGCGCGAACACTGAAGCTTTCTTT,CASSLGANTEAFF
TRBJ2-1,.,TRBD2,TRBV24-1,TGTGCCACCAGTGATGCGACTAGCGGGAGAAACAATGAGCAGTTCTTC,CATSDATSGRNNEQFF
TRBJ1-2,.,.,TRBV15,TGTGCCACCAGCAGCCACCCCTCGAGGGAGCCCAACTATGGCTACACCTTC,CATSSHPSREPNYGYTF
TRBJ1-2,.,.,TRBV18,TGTGCCAGCTCACCACGGAGTAGCGGGAGTGGGGGAGTTGACTATGGCTACACCTTC,CASSPRSSGSGGVDYGYTF
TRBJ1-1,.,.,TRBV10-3,TGTGCCATCGGCGGGGACGGAAACACTGAAGCTTTCTTT,CAIGGDGNTEAFF